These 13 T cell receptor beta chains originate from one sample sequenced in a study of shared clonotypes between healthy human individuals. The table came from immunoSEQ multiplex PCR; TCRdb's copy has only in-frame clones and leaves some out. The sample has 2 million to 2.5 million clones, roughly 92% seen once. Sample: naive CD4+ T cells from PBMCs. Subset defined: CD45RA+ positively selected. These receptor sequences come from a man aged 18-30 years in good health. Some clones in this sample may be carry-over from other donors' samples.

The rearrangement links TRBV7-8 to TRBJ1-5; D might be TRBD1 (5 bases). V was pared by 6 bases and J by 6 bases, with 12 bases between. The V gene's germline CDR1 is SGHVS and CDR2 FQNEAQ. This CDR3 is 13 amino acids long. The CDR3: CASRDTVGQPQHF. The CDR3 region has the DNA TGTGCCAGCAGGGACACCGTGGGTCAGCCCCAGCATTTT.

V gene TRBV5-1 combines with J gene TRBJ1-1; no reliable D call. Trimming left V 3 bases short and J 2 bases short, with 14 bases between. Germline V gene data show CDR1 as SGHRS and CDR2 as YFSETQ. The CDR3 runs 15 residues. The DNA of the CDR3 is TGCGCCAGCAGCTCGGTTTCAGGCTCCAACACTGAAGCTTTCTTT. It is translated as CASSSVSGSNTEAFF.

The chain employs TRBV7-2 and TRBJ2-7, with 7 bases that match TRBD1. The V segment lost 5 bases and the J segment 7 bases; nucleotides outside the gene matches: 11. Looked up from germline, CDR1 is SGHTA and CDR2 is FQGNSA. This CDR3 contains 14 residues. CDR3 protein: CASSLDRVVREQYF. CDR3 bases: TGTGCCAGCAGCCTCGACAGGGTTGTTAGAGAGCAGTACTTC.

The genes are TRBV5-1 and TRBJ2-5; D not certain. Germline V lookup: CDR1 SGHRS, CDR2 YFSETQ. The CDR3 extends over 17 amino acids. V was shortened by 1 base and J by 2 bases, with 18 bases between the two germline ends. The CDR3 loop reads CASSLPSRAHGQETQYF. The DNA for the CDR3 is TGCGCCAGCAGCTTGCCGAGTCGGGCCCACGGTCAAGAGACCCAGTACTTC.

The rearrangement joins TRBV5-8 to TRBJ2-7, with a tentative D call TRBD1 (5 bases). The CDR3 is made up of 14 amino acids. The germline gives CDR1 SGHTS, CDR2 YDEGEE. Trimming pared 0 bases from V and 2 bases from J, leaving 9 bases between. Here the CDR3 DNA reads TGTGCCAGCAGCTTGGTTCAGGGCGCCTACGAGCAGTACTTC. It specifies CASSLVQGAYEQYF.

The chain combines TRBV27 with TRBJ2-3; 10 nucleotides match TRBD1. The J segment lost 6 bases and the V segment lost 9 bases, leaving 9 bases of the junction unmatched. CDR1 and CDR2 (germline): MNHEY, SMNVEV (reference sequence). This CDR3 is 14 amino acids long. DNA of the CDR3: TGTGCCAGTACCGCGACAGGGGGCAGCGATACGCAGTATTTT. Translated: CASTATGGSDTQYF.

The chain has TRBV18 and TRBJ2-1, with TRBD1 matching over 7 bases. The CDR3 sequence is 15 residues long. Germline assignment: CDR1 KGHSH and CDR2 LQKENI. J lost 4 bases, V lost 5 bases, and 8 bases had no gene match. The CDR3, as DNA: TGTGCCAGCTCATCGGGACAGCTGTTATACAATGAGCAGTTCTTC. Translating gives CASSSGQLLYNEQFF.

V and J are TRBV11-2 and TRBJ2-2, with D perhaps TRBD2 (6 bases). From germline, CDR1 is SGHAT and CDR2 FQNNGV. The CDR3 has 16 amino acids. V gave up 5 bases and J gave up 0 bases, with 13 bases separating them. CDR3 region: CASSRWRAANTGELFF. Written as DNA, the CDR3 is TGTGCCAGCAGCCGATGGAGGGCCGCGAACACCGGGGAGCTGTTTTTT. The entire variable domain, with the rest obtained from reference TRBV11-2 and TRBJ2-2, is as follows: EAGVAQSPRYKIIEKRQSVAFWCNPISGHATLYWYQQILGQGPKLLIQFQNNGVVDDSQLPKDRFSAERLKGVDSTLKIQPAKLEDSAVYLCASSRWRAANTGELFFGEGSRLTVL.

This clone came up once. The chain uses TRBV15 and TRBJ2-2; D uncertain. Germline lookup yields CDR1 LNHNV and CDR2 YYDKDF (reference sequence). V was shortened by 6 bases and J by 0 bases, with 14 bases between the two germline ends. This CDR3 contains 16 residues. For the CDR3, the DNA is TGTGCCACCAGTAGCCTTGGTAGATCGAACACCGGGGAGCTGTTTTTT. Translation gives CATSSLGRSNTGELFF. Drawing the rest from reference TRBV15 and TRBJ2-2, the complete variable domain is DAMVIQNPRYQVTQFGKPVTLSCSQTLNHNVMYWYQQKSSQAPKLLFHYYDKDFNNEADTPDNFQSRRPNTSFCFLDIRSPGLGDTAMYLCATSSLGRSNTGELFFGEGSRLTVL.

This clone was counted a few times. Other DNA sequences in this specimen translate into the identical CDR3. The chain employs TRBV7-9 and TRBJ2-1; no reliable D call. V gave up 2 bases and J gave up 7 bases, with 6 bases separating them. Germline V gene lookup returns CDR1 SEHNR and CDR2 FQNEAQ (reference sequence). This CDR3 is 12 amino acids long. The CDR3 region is CASSLNSNEQFF. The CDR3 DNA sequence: TGTGCCAGCAGCTTAAATTCGAATGAGCAGTTCTTC.

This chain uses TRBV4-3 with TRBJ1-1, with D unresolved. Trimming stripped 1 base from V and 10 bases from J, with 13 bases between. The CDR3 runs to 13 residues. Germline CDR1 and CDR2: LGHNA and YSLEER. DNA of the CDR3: TGCGCCAGCAGCCAAGCGGAAGGGTCGGGAGCTTTCTTT. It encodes CASSQAEGSGAFF.

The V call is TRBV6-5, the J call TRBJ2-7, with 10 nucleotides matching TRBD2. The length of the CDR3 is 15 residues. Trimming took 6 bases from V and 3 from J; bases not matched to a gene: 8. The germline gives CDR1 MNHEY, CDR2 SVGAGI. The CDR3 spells CASSPRGLAYYEQYF. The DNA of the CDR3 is TGTGCCAGCAGCCCGCGGGGACTAGCGTACTACGAGCAGTACTTC.

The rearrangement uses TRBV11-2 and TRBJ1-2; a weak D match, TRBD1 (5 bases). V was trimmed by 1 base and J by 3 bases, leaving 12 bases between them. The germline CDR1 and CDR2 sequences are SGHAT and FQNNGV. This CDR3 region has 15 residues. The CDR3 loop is CASSLGPGWDYGYTF. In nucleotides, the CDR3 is TGTGCCAGCAGCTTAGGCCCAGGGTGGGACTATGGCTACACCTTC.